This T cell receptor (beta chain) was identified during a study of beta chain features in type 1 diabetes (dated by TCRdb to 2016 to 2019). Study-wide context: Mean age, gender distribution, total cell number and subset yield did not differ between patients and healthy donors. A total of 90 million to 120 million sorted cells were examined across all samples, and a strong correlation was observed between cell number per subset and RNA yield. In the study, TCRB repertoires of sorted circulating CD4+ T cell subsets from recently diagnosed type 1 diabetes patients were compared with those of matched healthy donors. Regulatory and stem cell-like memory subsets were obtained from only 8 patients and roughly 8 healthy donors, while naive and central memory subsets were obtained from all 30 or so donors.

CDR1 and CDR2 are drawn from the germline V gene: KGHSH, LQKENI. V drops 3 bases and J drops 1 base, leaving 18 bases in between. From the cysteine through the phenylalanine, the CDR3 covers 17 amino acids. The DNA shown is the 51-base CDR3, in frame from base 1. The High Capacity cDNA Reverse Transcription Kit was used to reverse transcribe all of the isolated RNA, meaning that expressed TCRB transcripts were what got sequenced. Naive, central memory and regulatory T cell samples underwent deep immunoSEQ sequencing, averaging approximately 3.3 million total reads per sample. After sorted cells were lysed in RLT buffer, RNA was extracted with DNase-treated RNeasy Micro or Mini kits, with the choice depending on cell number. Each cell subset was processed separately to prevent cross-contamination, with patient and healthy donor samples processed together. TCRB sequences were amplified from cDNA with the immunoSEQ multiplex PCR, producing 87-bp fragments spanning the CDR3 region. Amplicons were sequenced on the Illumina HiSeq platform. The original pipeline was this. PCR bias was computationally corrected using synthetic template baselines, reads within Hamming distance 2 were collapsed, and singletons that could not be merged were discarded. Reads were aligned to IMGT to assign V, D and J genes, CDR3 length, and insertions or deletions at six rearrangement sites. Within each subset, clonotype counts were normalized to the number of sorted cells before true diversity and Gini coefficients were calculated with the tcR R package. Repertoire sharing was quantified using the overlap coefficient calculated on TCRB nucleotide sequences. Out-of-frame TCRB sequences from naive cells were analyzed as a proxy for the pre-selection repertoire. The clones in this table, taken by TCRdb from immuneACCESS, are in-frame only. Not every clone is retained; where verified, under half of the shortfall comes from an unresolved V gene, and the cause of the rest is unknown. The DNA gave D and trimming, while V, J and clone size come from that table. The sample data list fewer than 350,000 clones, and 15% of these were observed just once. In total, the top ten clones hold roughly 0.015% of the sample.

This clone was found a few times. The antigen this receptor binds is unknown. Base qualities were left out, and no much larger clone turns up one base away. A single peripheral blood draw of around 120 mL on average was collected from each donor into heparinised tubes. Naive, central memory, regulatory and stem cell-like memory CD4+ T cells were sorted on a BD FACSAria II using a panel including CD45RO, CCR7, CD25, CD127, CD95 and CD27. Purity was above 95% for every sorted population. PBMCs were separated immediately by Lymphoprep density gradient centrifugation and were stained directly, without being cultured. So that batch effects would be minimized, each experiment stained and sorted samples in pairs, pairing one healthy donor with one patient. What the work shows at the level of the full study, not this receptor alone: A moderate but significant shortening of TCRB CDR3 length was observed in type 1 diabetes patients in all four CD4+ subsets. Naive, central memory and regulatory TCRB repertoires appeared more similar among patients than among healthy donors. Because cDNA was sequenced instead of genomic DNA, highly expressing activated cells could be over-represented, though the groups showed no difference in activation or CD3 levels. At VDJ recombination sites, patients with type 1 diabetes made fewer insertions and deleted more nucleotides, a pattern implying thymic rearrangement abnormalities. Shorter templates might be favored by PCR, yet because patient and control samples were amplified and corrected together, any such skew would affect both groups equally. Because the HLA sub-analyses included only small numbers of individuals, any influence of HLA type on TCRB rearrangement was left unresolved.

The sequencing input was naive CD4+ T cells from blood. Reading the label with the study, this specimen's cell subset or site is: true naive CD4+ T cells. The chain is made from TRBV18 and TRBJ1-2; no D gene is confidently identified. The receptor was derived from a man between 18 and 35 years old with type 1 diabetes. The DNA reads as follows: TGTGCCAGCTCACCCTTACCCCATCAACTCCTTAACTATGGCTACACCTTC. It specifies CASSPLPHQLLNYGYTF.